This TCR beta chain originates from a study of blood T cell repertoires in COVID-19. Study details: COVID-19 samples collected from the United States, Italy and Spain covered acute and convalescent phases. Sample material is recorded as cDNA or gDNA derived from T cells, B-cell-depleted T cells, or PBMCs.

Seattle researchers signed up patients amid active infection and tracked them longitudinally. Per the authors' pipeline: The authors estimated nucleated cell counts from reference gene primer amplification. Clones were sequenced by immunoSEQ multiplex PCR, and TCRdb holds only the in-frame ones, with some missing. That table is the source of V, J and clone size, and D and trimming were worked out from the DNA. The data contain approximately 120,000 clones, approximately 85% of them seen just once; the ten biggest clones take up under 3.5%. Germline CDR1 and CDR2: SGHAT and FQNNGV. CDR3 size: 13 residues. Trimming at V came to 6 bases and at J to 10 bases, leaving 7 bases not matched to a gene.

This chain links TRBV11-2 with TRBJ2-1; TRBD1 aligns across 9 bases. This clonotype originated in a woman older than 75 with COVID-19, enrolled during active disease. Material: peripheral blood. The CDR3 region is CASSQQGAREQFF. Written as DNA, the CDR3 is TGTGCCAGCAGTCAACAGGGGGCGAGGGAGCAGTTCTTC.